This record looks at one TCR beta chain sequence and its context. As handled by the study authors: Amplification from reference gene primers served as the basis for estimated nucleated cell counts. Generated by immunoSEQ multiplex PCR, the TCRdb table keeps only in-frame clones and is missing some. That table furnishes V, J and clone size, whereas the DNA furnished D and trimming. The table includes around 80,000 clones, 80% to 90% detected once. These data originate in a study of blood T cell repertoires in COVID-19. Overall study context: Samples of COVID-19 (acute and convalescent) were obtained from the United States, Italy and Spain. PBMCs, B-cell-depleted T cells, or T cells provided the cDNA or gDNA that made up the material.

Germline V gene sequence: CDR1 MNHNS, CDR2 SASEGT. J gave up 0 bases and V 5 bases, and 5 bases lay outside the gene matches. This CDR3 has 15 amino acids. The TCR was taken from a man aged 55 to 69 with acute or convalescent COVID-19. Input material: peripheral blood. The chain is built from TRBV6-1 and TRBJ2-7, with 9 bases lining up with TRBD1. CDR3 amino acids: CASSPRDRASYEQYF. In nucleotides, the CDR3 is TGTGCCAGCAGTCCTCGGGACAGGGCCTCCTACGAGCAGTACTTC.